The 32 T cell receptor beta chains below all came from one sample that was sequenced in a study of graft-versus-host responses after intestinal transplantation. TCRdb keeps only in-frame clones here, not all; method: immunoSEQ multiplex PCR. The sample yields 23,000 or so clones, around 94% seen once. Sequenced here: PBMCs, sampled approximately 32 days after intestinal transplant. Receptor source: a human patient who received an intestinal transplant, so some T cells may come from the graft donor.

The J gene is TRBJ2-5, the V gene TRBV30; the D is unclear. Trimming took off 4 bases at V and 1 base at J, with 10 bases between the two ends. Germline V gene sequence: CDR1 GTSNPN, CDR2 SVGIG (reference sequence). CDR3 length: 13 amino acids. The CDR3, as DNA: TGTGCCTGGACGAAGTCTCCCCAAGAGACCCAGTACTTC. It codes for CAWTKSPQETQYF.

V gene TRBV7-9 combines with J gene TRBJ1-6; D is possibly TRBD1 (6 bases). In germline, CDR1 is SEHNR, CDR2 FQNEAQ (reference sequence). Trimming took 2 bases from V and 6 from J, leaving 17 bases between them. The CDR3 runs to 17 residues. The chain's CDR3 is CASSLYPPRGGNSPLHF. In DNA, the CDR3 is TGTGCCAGCAGCTTATACCCCCCCAGGGGCGGTAATTCACCCCTCCACTTT.

The genes are TRBV5-1 and TRBJ2-2, with 8 bases matching TRBD2. CDR3 length equals 16 residues. V was pared by 0 bases and J by 1 base, with 2 bases of the junction left unmatched. Germline V gene data show CDR1 as SGHRS and CDR2 as YFSETQ. CDR3 residues: CASSLAAGGNTGELFF. The CDR3 DNA follows: TGCGCCAGCAGCTTGGCCGCGGGAGGGAACACCGGGGAGCTGTTTTTT.

This clone showed up just once. The chain has TRBV2 and TRBJ2-4; unclear D gene. The CDR3 length is 12 residues. V lost 3 bases and J 12 bases, leaving 12 bases between the germline ends. Germline lookup yields CDR1 SNHLY and CDR2 FYNNEI. The CDR3 sequence is CASSELLKAQYF. CDR3 DNA: TGTGCCAGCAGTGAGCTGTTGAAAGCTCAGTACTTC.

V and J are TRBV5-1 and TRBJ1-4; D remains ambiguous. Trimming cost V 0 bases and J 0 bases, with 3 bases left between them. The CDR3 runs to 14 residues. Germline CDR1 is SGHRS and CDR2 is YFSETQ. The CDR3 nucleotides read TGCGCCAGCAGCTTGGCGACAACTAATGAAAAACTGTTTTTT. Its protein is CASSLATTNEKLFF. Based on the CDR3 plus reference TRBV5-1 and TRBJ1-4, the full variable domain is KAGVTQTPRYLIKTRGQQVTLSCSPISGHRSVSWYQQTPGQGLQFLFEYFSETQRNKGNFPGRFSGRQFSNSRSEMNVSTLELGDSALYLCASSLATTNEKLFFGSGTQLSVL.

The rearrangement joins TRBV5-1 to TRBJ1-1; the D is unclear. Germline V gene data show CDR1 as SGHRS and CDR2 as YFSETQ. Deletions cut 1 base from V and 1 base from J, with 11 bases between. CDR3 length equals 15 residues. The CDR3 region is CASSLSGSWNTEAFF. CDR3 bases: TGCGCCAGCAGCTTGTCCGGGTCCTGGAACACTGAAGCTTTCTTT.

V usage is TRBV7-8 and J usage is TRBJ2-3; 8 positions agree with TRBD2. Unmatched junction bases numbered 7, after V lost 5 bases and J lost 3 bases. CDR1 is SGHVS, CDR2 FQNEAQ, per germline. This CDR3 contains 15 residues. CDR3 amino acids: CASSPSGGVTDTQYF. CDR3 coding DNA: TGTGCCAGCAGCCCCAGCGGGGGAGTAACAGATACGCAGTATTTT. The full variable domain, completed using reference TRBV7-8 and TRBJ2-3, is GAGVSQSPRYKVAKRGQDVALRCDPISGHVSLFWYQQALGQGPEFLTYFQNEAQLDKSGLPSDRFFAERPEGSVSTLKIQRTQQEDSAVYLCASSPSGGVTDTQYFGPGTRLTVL.

The chain couples TRBV5-4 to TRBJ2-5; 10 bases align to TRBD1. The J call may be mistaken, given a closer DNA end match to TRBJ2-7. The germline gives CDR1 SGHNT, CDR2 YYREEE (reference sequence). The CDR3 has 14 amino acids. The CDR3, as DNA: TGTGCCAGCAGCGGGACAGGGGCCCTCGACGAGCAGTACTTC. Amino acid sequence: CASSGTGALDEQYF.

The chain couples TRBV7-2 to TRBJ1-5, with 7 bases identical to TRBD1. The CDR3 spans 16 residues. Germline CDR1 reads SGHTA; CDR2 reads FQGNSA. J was trimmed by 7 bases and V by 5 bases; bases with no gene match: 14. The CDR3 reads CASSPRQGCGRQPQHF. CDR3 bases: TGTGCCAGCAGCCCAAGACAGGGATGCGGAAGGCAGCCCCAGCATTTT.

The chain employs TRBV5-4 and TRBJ2-5; D remains ambiguous. Trimming left V 0 bases short and J 1 base short, with 16 bases between. Germline CDR1 SGHNT, CDR2 YYREEE (reference sequence). The CDR3 covers 17 residues. CDR3 DNA sequence: TGTGCCAGCAGCTTGGATCAGGAGCCCCTAACCCAAGAGACCCAGTACTTC. Its protein product is CASSLDQEPLTQETQYF. Complete variable domain (other parts from reference TRBV5-4 and TRBJ2-5): ETGVTQSPTHLIKTRGQQVTLRCSSQSGHNTVSWYQQALGQGPQFIFQYYREEENGRGNFPPRFSGLQFPNYSSELNVNALELDDSALYLCASSLDQEPLTQETQYFGPGTRLLVL.

The rearrangement uses TRBV5-6 and TRBJ1-1; D not resolved. The CDR3 runs 14 residues. V was clipped by 0 bases and J by 1 base, with 7 bases between them. Germline CDR1 is SGHDT and CDR2 is YYEEEE. In nucleotides, the CDR3 is TGTGCCAGCAGCTTGGGGCCGTCGAACACTGAAGCTTTCTTT. This encodes CASSLGPSNTEAFF.

The rearrangement joins TRBV4-3 to TRBJ2-3, with D uncertain. The germline CDR1 and CDR2 sequences are LGHNA and YSLEER. The length of the CDR3 is 15 residues. V lost 0 bases to trimming and J lost 6 bases, with 13 bases between them. CDR3 protein: CASSQEAPAPDTQYF. The DNA of the CDR3 is TGCGCCAGCAGCCAAGAAGCCCCCGCCCCCGATACGCAGTATTTT.

This chain connects TRBV11-2 to TRBJ2-3; 12 bases match TRBD2. This CDR3 is 16 amino acids long. The junction had 3 bases not matched to a gene; V was cut back by 2 bases and J by 3 bases. Germline V gives CDR1 SGHAT, CDR2 FQNNGV. CDR3 region: CASSLWTSGTTDTQYF. CDR3 DNA sequence: TGTGCCAGCAGCTTATGGACTAGCGGGACTACAGATACGCAGTATTTT.

The chain has TRBV7-6 and TRBJ2-1, with 7 bases aligning to TRBD2. J lost 5 bases, V lost 6 bases, and 7 bases had no gene match. Germline V gene lookup returns CDR1 SGHVS and CDR2 FNYEAQ. This CDR3 comprises 14 residues. CDR3 residues: CASSRSGANNEQFF. CDR3 nucleotide sequence: TGTGCCAGCAGTAGAAGCGGGGCGAACAATGAGCAGTTCTTC.

The rearrangement joins TRBV6-7 to TRBJ2-7; TRBD2 might be the D (6 bases). TRBV6-7 is classed as an ORF, of uncertain function. There are 16 residues in the CDR3. The V gene lost 4 bases and the J gene lost 0 bases, with 16 bases spanning the gap. CDR3 sequence reads: CASSSQGGRSSYEQYF. In DNA form, the CDR3 reads TGTGCCAGCAGTTCCCAGGGTGGGAGGAGCTCCTACGAGCAGTACTTC.

The chain joins TRBV25-1 to TRBJ2-1, with TRBD1 matching 10 bases. Germline trimming cut 1 base from V and 3 bases from J; bases unmatched to any gene: 0. Germline values: CDR1 MGHDK, CDR2 SYGVNS. This CDR3 contains 15 residues. CDR3 DNA: TGTGCCAGCAGTGAATGGACAGGGGGCTACAATGAGCAGTTCTTC. Protein product: CASSEWTGGYNEQFF.

The gene calls are TRBV7-6 and TRBJ2-5, with 9 positions matching TRBD1. J was trimmed by 6 bases and V by 5 bases; bases with no gene match: 7. Germline CDR1 SGHVS, CDR2 FNYEAQ. The CDR3 extends over 14 amino acids. CDR3 DNA: TGTGCCAGCAGCCCCGGGACAGGGCGACAGACCCAGTACTTC. It encodes CASSPGTGRQTQYF.

This chain joins TRBV5-5 and TRBJ2-3; D gene unclear. This CDR3 has 11 amino acids. The V end lost 3 bases, the J end lost 6 bases, and 5 bases lay between the germline ends. Germline assignment: CDR1 SGHKS and CDR2 YYEKEE (reference sequence). CDR3 bases: TGTGCCAGCAGCTATTCCGATACGCAGTATTTT. Its translation is CASSYSDTQYF.

The J gene is TRBJ2-5, the V gene TRBV4-1; TRBD1 agrees at 10 bases. The CDR3 covers 14 residues. V shed 4 bases and J 2 bases; nucleotides not matched to a gene: 1. Germline loops: CDR1 MGHRA, CDR2 YSYEKL. CDR3 loop: CASSPDRGQETQYF. The DNA for the CDR3 is TGCGCCAGCAGCCCGGACAGGGGGCAAGAGACCCAGTACTTC.

Only one count was recorded for this clone. J is TRBJ1-1 and V is TRBV6-4, with D maybe TRBD1 (6 bases). The CDR3 extends over 13 amino acids. Germline V CDR1 and CDR2: MRHNA, SNTAGT. The V end lost 5 bases, the J end lost 2 bases, and 9 bases lay between the germline ends. The CDR3 is CASSKGDNTEAFF. The CDR3 DNA is TGTGCCAGCAGTAAGGGGGACAACACTGAAGCTTTCTTT.

This clone appeared once. The chain carries TRBV7-6 and TRBJ2-7; D is undetermined. Per germline, CDR1 SGHVS and CDR2 FNYEAQ. Trimming removed 1 base from V and 2 bases from J, with 12 bases in between. This CDR3 region has 15 residues. CDR3 sequence reads: CASSLEFGSPYEQYF. The CDR3 DNA reads TGTGCCAGCAGCTTAGAGTTTGGCAGTCCCTACGAGCAGTACTTC. The full variable domain, with the rest looked up from reference TRBV7-6 and TRBJ2-7, is GAGVSQSPRYKVTKRGQDVALRCDPISGHVSLYWYRQALGQGPEFLTYFNYEAQQDKSGLPNDRFSAERPEGSISTLTIQRTEQRDSAMYRCASSLEFGSPYEQYFGPGTRLTVT.

The V call is TRBV9, the J call TRBJ1-1, with D unresolved. V was pared by 0 bases and J by 2 bases, with 17 bases between. Germline lookup yields CDR1 SGDLS and CDR2 YYNGEE. This CDR3 is built from 17 residues. The CDR3 protein is CASSVGRGKALNTEAFF. The CDR3 DNA sequence: TGTGCCAGCAGCGTAGGGCGGGGAAAGGCCCTCAACACTGAAGCTTTCTTT.

CDR3 coding DNA: TGCGCCAGCAGCCCGCGGACTAGCGGGTACAATGAGCAGTTCTTC. Its protein product is CASSPRTSGYNEQFF. This rearrangement joins TRBV4-3 to TRBJ2-1; 11 bases fit TRBD2. Per germline, CDR1 LGHNA and CDR2 YSLEER. The CDR3 consists of 15 residues. The ends lost 4 bases at V and 4 bases at J; junction bases unmatched: 3.

This sequence joins TRBV6-6 and TRBJ1-1; 7 nucleotides match TRBD1. Germline lookup yields CDR1 MNHNY and CDR2 SVGAGI (reference sequence). The CDR3 spans 15 residues. The junction had 2 bases not matched to a gene; V was cut back by 0 bases and J by 1 base. CDR3 in amino acids: CASSYSGQQNTEAFF. The DNA for the CDR3 is TGTGCCAGCAGTTACTCGGGACAGCAGAACACTGAAGCTTTCTTT.

A single count supports this clone. This chain connects TRBV4-1 to TRBJ2-5; 12 bases agree with TRBD2. CDR3 size: 17 residues. V lost 1 base to trimming and J lost 5 bases; unmatched junction nucleotides: 8. Germline CDR1 is MGHRA and CDR2 is YSYEKL. The CDR3, as DNA: TGCGCCAGCAGCCAAGGGGCTAGCGGGAGGGCCCTGGAGACCCAGTACTTC. Translation: CASSQGASGRALETQYF.

This clone has a single count. V is TRBV18 and J is TRBJ2-7, with 11 bases that match TRBD1. V gave up 4 bases and J gave up 5 bases; unmatched junction bases: 7. The germline CDR1 and CDR2 sequences are KGHSH and LQKENI. The CDR3 extends over 15 amino acids. The CDR3 DNA sequence: TGTGCCAGCTCACTTGAGGACAGGGGGCTGCACGAGCAGTACTTC. Its translation is CASSLEDRGLHEQYF.

Here the CDR3 reads CASSPLGTGEYYGYTF. CDR3 DNA: TGTGCCAGCAGCCCACTCGGGACAGGGGAGTACTATGGCTACACCTTC. The V call is TRBV11-2, the J call TRBJ1-2; 10 nucleotides agree with TRBD1. The CDR3 loop spans 16 amino acids. Losses at the gene ends were 5 bases for V and 3 bases for J; bases not matched to a gene: 9. The germline V gene encodes CDR1 SGHAT and CDR2 FQNNGV.

The chain has TRBV7-6 and TRBJ1-1; D unclear. Germline V lookup: CDR1 SGHVS, CDR2 FNYEAQ. The CDR3 extends over 13 amino acids. V was clipped by 1 base and J by 0 bases, with 3 bases between them. The CDR3 is CASSLDLNTEAFF. CDR3 DNA: TGTGCCAGCAGCTTAGATTTGAACACTGAAGCTTTCTTT.

The gene calls are TRBV5-1 and TRBJ2-7, with no clear D. V lost 0 bases to trimming and J lost 7 bases, with 8 bases between them. This CDR3 has 12 amino acids. Germline assignment: CDR1 SGHRS and CDR2 YFSETQ. CDR3 bases: TGCGCCAGCAGCTTGGGTACGAGGGAGCAGTACTTC. Amino acids: CASSLGTREQYF. The full variable domain, completed using reference TRBV5-1 and TRBJ2-7, is KAGVTQTPRYLIKTRGQQVTLSCSPISGHRSVSWYQQTPGQGLQFLFEYFSETQRNKGNFPGRFSGRQFSNSRSEMNVSTLELGDSALYLCASSLGTREQYFGPGTRLTVT.

The V call is TRBV6-5, the J call TRBJ1-4; D may be TRBD1 (5 bases). V was cut by 6 bases and J by 6 bases, with 14 bases left in between. CDR1 is MNHEY and CDR2 is SVGAGI in the germline V gene. The CDR3 sequence is 14 residues long. As DNA, the CDR3 is TGTGCCAGCAGGTCCTGGGACGGTGATGAAAAACTGTTTTTT. Translated, it gives CASRSWDGDEKLFF.

This clone was detected only a few times. The chain has TRBV27 and TRBJ2-3; D unresolved. There are 13 residues in the CDR3. The ends were cut back, 3 bases at V and 2 bases at J, with 6 bases in the middle. Germline CDR1 and CDR2: MNHEY and SMNVEV (reference sequence). The CDR3 DNA reads TGTGCCAGCAGTTTGTTCAACACAGATACGCAGTATTTT. It is translated as CASSLFNTDTQYF.

The V and J genes are TRBV6-1 and TRBJ2-5; no definite D call. The J call is in doubt because the DNA end fits TRBJ2-7 better. This CDR3 has 12 residues. The V gene's germline CDR1 is MNHNS and CDR2 SASEGT. The CDR3 nucleotides are TGTGCCAGCAGGGACCCCGGCTACGAGCAGTACTTC. It encodes CASRDPGYEQYF.